This T cell receptor (beta chain) is drawn from a study of blood T cell dynamics during melanoma immunotherapy. Germline loops: CDR1 SGHTA, CDR2 FQGNSA. This CDR3 contains 17 residues. V lost 5 bases and J lost 5; bases outside the gene matches: 14. Each bulk PBMC sample had about 330 ng DNA loaded. This table comes from immunoSEQ multiplex PCR, and its TCRdb copy is limited to in-frame clones, with some not included. There are some 25,000 clones in the sample; roughly 85% occur only once, and 4.6% lies in the top ten. As to time point: pre-treatment baseline. One draw preceded checkpoint blockade; another followed its first cycle at week 3. No patient had earlier systemic cancer treatment, concurrent immunosuppressants, or another active cancer.

Sequenced here: blood, sampled from a patient treated with checkpoint blockade. This TCR derives from a human donor with melanoma. V usage is TRBV7-2 and J usage is TRBJ2-5; 10 bases agree with TRBD2. The DNA of the CDR3 is TGTGCCAGCAGCCTTGGGTGGGAGCGGGAGGGCAGTGAGACCCAGTACTTC. It specifies CASSLGWEREGSETQYF.